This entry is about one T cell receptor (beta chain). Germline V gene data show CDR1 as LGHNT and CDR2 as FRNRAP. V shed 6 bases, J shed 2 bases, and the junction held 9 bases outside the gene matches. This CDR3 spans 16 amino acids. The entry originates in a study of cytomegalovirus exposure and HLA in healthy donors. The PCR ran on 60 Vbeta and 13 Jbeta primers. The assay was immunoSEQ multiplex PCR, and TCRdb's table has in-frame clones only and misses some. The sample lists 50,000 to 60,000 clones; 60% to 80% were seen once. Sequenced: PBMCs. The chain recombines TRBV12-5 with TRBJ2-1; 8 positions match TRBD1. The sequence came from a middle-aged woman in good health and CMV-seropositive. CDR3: CASGQPRQGPYNEQFF. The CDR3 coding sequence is TGTGCTAGTGGCCAACCTAGACAGGGGCCCTACAATGAGCAGTTCTTC.